This T cell receptor beta chain was recorded in a study of blood T cells in healthy people across ages. Findings and limits, study-wide: A strong correlation between TCR beta diversity and naive T cell percentage was seen. Those diversity estimates obtained from one million T cells were thought to be underestimates.

CDR1 and CDR2 (germline): SGHTA, FQGNSA. The V gene end was trimmed by 8 bases and the J gene end by 2 bases; junction bases not matched to a gene: 9. The CDR3 spans 15 residues. A second roughly 6 to 11 cycle PCR used barcoded and J-beta primers. Using its own MiXCR run on the 5' RACE reads, TCRdb lists one record per CDR3 protein. The sample lists 850,000 to 1,000,000 distinct CDR3 sequences; around 54% were seen once. Healthy Caucasian individuals from Russia aged about 6 to 100 were enrolled as donors. With regard to this clonotype: Its specificity is not known.

The sequence was obtained from a woman aged 60-75 years in good health. V usage is TRBV7-2 and J usage is TRBJ2-1, with TRBD2 matching over 7 bases. Sequenced sample: blood. CDR3 DNA sequence: TGTGCCAGCGTTTTTGCTAGCGGTACCTACAATGAGCAGTTCTTC. Its translation is CASVFASGTYNEQFF.